This T cell receptor beta chain was documented in a study of glioma-infiltrating T cells. Study findings and constraints: CDR3 overlap between tissue and blood was very small. Above-expected tissue-blood divergence occurred in all gliomas, most in low-grade ones.

The V gene's germline CDR1 is LNHDA and CDR2 SQIVND (reference sequence). The V gene end was trimmed by 7 bases and the J gene end by 5 bases; junction bases not matched to a gene: 8. This CDR3 spans 14 amino acids. This clonotype was observed a handful of times. Its antigen remains unknown. TCR alpha and beta CDR3 regions were amplified from RNA using iRepertoire nested multiplex PCR. One-step reverse transcription and amplification started from approximately 100-400 ng of tissue mRNA or PBMC total RNA. MiXCR was run by TCRdb on the multiplex PCR reads, yielding one entry per CDR3 protein. The sample has about 130,000 distinct CDR3 sequences, around a quarter seen once.

The gene calls are TRBV19 and TRBJ2-3; the match to TRBD2 covers 8 bases. Sequencing was done on a sample of glioma tissue, nonneoplastic brain tissue, or PBMCs (not recorded which). This TCR was recovered from a human donor with low-grade glioma or glioblastoma, undergoing nonglioma brain surgery, or in good health (not recorded which). The chain's CDR3 is CASTLSGAVDTQYF. CDR3 bases: TGTGCCAGTACCCTTAGCGGGGCGGTAGATACGCAGTATTTT.